Below, 21 T cell receptor beta chains from the same sample are listed, as sequenced in a study of T cells in Graves' hyperthyroidism and ophthalmopathy. RNA transcripts gave rise to amplified TCR beta CDR3 regions. TCR CDR3 regions were first amplified by RT-PCR with HTBI primers. TCRdb re-derived calls from the multiplex PCR reads in MiXCR, one entry per CDR3 protein. The sample holds 250,000 or so distinct CDR3 sequences; about 15% are singletons and the top ten take 25% to 30%. Sequencing was performed on blood. Receptors were obtained from a woman younger than 35 with Graves' ophthalmopathy.

This clonotype was observed many times. V gene TRBV27 combines with J gene TRBJ2-1, with 9 bases identical to TRBD2. The length of the CDR3 is 19 residues. The trim removed 3 bases at V and 4 bases at J, leaving 16 bases unmatched. Per the germline V gene, CDR1 is MNHEY and CDR2 is SMNVEV (reference sequence). For the CDR3, the DNA is TGTGCCAGCAGTTTTCGGATGCGGGGGGGCAATACCCCATACAATGAGCAGTTCTTC. Its protein is CASSFRMRGGNTPYNEQFF.

In its sample, this clonotype was seen many times. J is TRBJ2-7 and V is TRBV10-3, with D perhaps TRBD2 (6 bases). CDR3 size: 13 residues. Germline V lookup: CDR1 ENHRY, CDR2 SYGVKD. Trimming took 0 bases from V and 3 from J, leaving 6 bases between them. This CDR3 reads CAISESGSYEQYF. Here the CDR3 DNA reads TGTGCCATCAGTGAGTCCGGGAGCTACGAGCAGTACTTC.

This clonotype was seen at least ten times. This chain uses TRBV20-1 with TRBJ1-2; D ambiguous. Per germline, CDR1 DFQATT and CDR2 SNEGSKA (reference sequence). With 0 bases removed from V and 4 bases from J, the gap between germline ends came to 12 bases. The CDR3 totals 14 residues. In DNA form, the CDR3 reads TGCAGTGCTAGAGATTTGAAGTCAGCCTATGGCTACACCTTC. Amino acid sequence: CSARDLKSAYGYTF.

J is TRBJ2-1 and V is TRBV7-8; D is possibly TRBD1 or TRBD2 (5 bases each). CDR1 is SGHVS, CDR2 FQNEAQ, per germline. The CDR3 covers 16 residues. The V end was cut by 2 bases, the J end by 0 bases, with 11 bases between. In DNA, the CDR3 is TGTGCCAGCAGCTTAAGGGGACGTAGCTCCTACAATGAGCAGTTCTTC. It specifies CASSLRGRSSYNEQFF.

This clonotype appeared many times. The chain is built from TRBV9 and TRBJ1-1; 7 nucleotides agree with TRBD1. Germline V gene data show CDR1 as SGDLS and CDR2 as YYNGEE. The CDR3 sequence is 15 residues long. The V gene end was trimmed by 3 bases and the J gene end by 2 bases; junction bases not matched to a gene: 7. The CDR3 reads CASSAQGQVNTEAFF. The CDR3 bases are TGTGCCAGCAGCGCTCAAGGACAGGTAAACACTGAAGCTTTCTTT.

The CDR3 reads CASSLYSGRGELFF. The DNA of the CDR3 is TGTGCCAGCAGTTTATATTCTGGCCGCGGGGAGCTGTTTTTT. This sequence joins TRBV28 and TRBJ2-2; no clear D. The CDR3 runs 14 residues. Trimming took 1 base from V and 7 from J, leaving 10 bases between them. Germline V gives CDR1 MDHEN, CDR2 SYDVKM.

This clonotype was recorded at least ten times. Since a much larger clone is just one base distant, this may be a read error. V gene TRBV2 combines with J gene TRBJ2-3; D is perhaps TRBD2 (7 bases). CDR1 is SNHLY and CDR2 is FYNNEI in the germline V gene. V was clipped by 10 bases and J by 11 bases, with 16 bases between them. The CDR3 contains 11 residues. The CDR3 DNA follows: TGTGCCAACAGGCGGGAGACAGGGCAGTATTTT. This translates into CANRRETGQYF.

In its sample, this clonotype was seen a few times. A much larger clonotype is one base distant, so this may be a read error. The V call is TRBV27, the J call TRBJ1-1; D not resolved. Germline V CDR1 and CDR2: MNHEY, SMNVEV (reference sequence). The CDR3 contains 15 residues. CDR3 amino acids: CASSFGGAKNAEAFF. CDR3 in DNA: TGTGCCAGCAGTTTTGGCGGAGCAAAGAACGCTGAAGCTTTCTTT.

In its sample, this clonotype was seen many times. The chain uses TRBV29-1 and TRBJ1-5; D not certain. CDR1 is SQVTM and CDR2 is ANQGSEA in the germline V gene. Deletions cut 5 bases from V and 4 bases from J, with 9 bases between. This CDR3 region has 12 residues. The CDR3 region is CSVMDGNQPQHF. CDR3 DNA sequence: TGCAGCGTTATGGACGGGAATCAGCCCCAGCATTTT.

This clonotype came up many times. This chain connects TRBV5-5 to TRBJ2-5, with D perhaps TRBD2 (6 bases). The CDR3 totals 15 residues. CDR1 is SGHKS, CDR2 YYEKEE, per germline (reference sequence). Trimming left V 0 bases short and J 4 bases short, with 13 bases between. DNA for the CDR3: TGTGCCAGCAGCTTGGTTCAAGCGGGTGGAGAGACCCAGTACTTC. Translated: CASSLVQAGGETQYF.

This clonotype was seen a single time. The CDR3: CASSPTDRARTGELFF. CDR3 DNA: TGTGCCAGCAGCCCTACCGACAGGGCAAGGACCGGGGAGCTGTTTTTT. The gene calls are TRBV5-6 and TRBJ2-2; 7 bases align to TRBD1. Germline V CDR1 and CDR2: SGHDT, YYEEEE. Trimming took 4 bases from V and 5 from J; bases not matched to a gene: 11. This CDR3 is 16 amino acids long.

This clonotype was seen at least ten times. Here the CDR3 reads CASSRTTGGAETQYF. The DNA for the CDR3 is TGTGCCAGCAGTCGAACGACAGGGGGAGCAGAGACCCAGTACTTC. The chain links TRBV12-3 or TRBV12-4 to TRBJ2-5; 9 nucleotides match TRBD1. The J segment lost 4 bases and the V segment lost 5 bases, leaving 8 bases of the junction unmatched. The CDR3 extends over 15 amino acids.

The chain combines TRBV5-4 with TRBJ2-6, with a tentative D call TRBD1 (6 bases). The CDR3 is made up of 17 amino acids. V gave up 2 bases and J gave up 0 bases, with 12 bases separating them. In germline, CDR1 is SGHNT, CDR2 YYREEE (reference sequence). The DNA of the CDR3 is TGTGCCAGCAGCTTCTCACAGGGAAGCTCTGGGGCCAACGTCCTGACTTTC. Translating it yields CASSFSQGSSGANVLTF.

This clonotype was seen a few times. The chain carries TRBV19 and TRBJ2-1, with 12 bases fitting TRBD2. The length of the CDR3 is 17 residues. The trim removed 7 bases at V and 1 base at J, leaving 8 bases unmatched. Per germline, CDR1 LNHDA and CDR2 SQIVND (reference sequence). The CDR3 sequence is CASNGLAGGRSYNEQFF. The CDR3 DNA follows: TGTGCCAGTAATGGCCTAGCGGGGGGGAGGTCCTACAATGAGCAGTTCTTC. The full variable domain, rest sourced from reference TRBV19 and TRBJ2-1, is DGGITQSPKYLFRKEGQNVTLSCEQNLNHDAMYWYRQDPGQGLRLIYYSQIVNDFQKGDIAEGYSVSREKKESFPLTVTSAQKNPTAFYLCASNGLAGGRSYNEQFFGPGTRLTVL.

The V call is TRBV2, the J call TRBJ2-7, with 8 bases that match TRBD1. CDR1 is SNHLY and CDR2 is FYNNEI in the germline V gene. V shed 4 bases, J shed 1 base, and the junction held 9 bases outside the gene matches. This CDR3 has 16 residues. CDR3 amino acids: CASSASRQGLSYEQYF. For the CDR3, the DNA is TGTGCCAGCAGTGCCTCCAGACAGGGGCTTTCCTACGAGCAGTACTTC.

Comment on this clonotype: This could be a read error, since a much larger clone is one nucleotide away. The V gene is TRBV15, the J gene TRBJ2-1; no reliable D call. The CDR3 covers 13 residues. CDR1 and CDR2 (germline): LNHNV, YYDKDF (reference sequence). The CDR3 DNA reads as TGTGCCACCAGCTTAATCTTGTACAATGAGCAGCTCTTC. Translating gives CATSLILYNEQLF.

The CDR3 loop reads CASSFLGTYEQYF. For the CDR3, the DNA is TGTGCCAGCAGTTTCTTGGGGACCTACGAGCAGTACTTC. The chain employs TRBV27 and TRBJ2-7; D call uncertain. V lost 3 bases and J lost 2, with 8 bases in between. The germline V gene encodes CDR1 MNHEY and CDR2 SMNVEV (reference sequence). There are 13 residues in the CDR3.

The genes are TRBV11-1 and TRBJ2-1, with TRBD2 matching 8 bases. The CDR3 is 12 amino acids. Germline V gene data show CDR1 as SGHAT and CDR2 as FQDESV (reference sequence). V was pared by 5 bases and J by 12 bases, with 6 bases of the junction left unmatched. CDR3: CASSPTLAGQFF. CDR3 DNA: TGTGCCAGCAGCCCCACTCTAGCGGGGCAGTTCTTC.

About this clonotype: A much larger clone lies a single base off, so this may be a read error. The rearrangement links TRBV27 to TRBJ2-1, with 9 bases aligning to TRBD1. CDR3 length: 15 amino acids. CDR1 is MNHEY, CDR2 SMNVEV, per germline (reference sequence). V lost 6 bases and J lost 6; bases outside the gene matches: 9. The CDR3 sequence is CASSSGTGNSNEQFF. In DNA form, the CDR3 reads TGTGCCAGCAGCTCCGGGACAGGGAATTCCAATGAGCAGTTCTTC.

This clonotype was seen many times. This rearrangement joins TRBV28 to TRBJ1-2; 11 nucleotides align to TRBD1. The CDR3 loop spans 15 amino acids. Germline V gene data show CDR1 as MDHEN and CDR2 as SYDVKM. With V trimmed by 3 bases and J by 8 bases, 8 bases remained unmatched. Here the CDR3 reads CASSLSWTGGGGYTF. CDR3 nucleotides: TGTGCCAGCAGTTTGTCCTGGACAGGGGGCGGGGGCTACACCTTC.

Many counts were recorded for this clonotype. The chain uses TRBV7-9 and TRBJ1-1, with D perhaps TRBD1 (6 bases). This CDR3 is 15 amino acids long. The V and J ends lost 8 bases and 3 bases respectively, with 19 bases between them. Germline V gene data show CDR1 as SEHNR and CDR2 as FQNEAQ (reference sequence). The CDR3 protein is CASATGKGPDTEAFF. CDR3 bases: TGTGCCAGCGCAACAGGGAAGGGTCCGGACACTGAAGCTTTCTTT.